This T cell receptor beta chain is drawn from a study of tumor-infiltrating lymphocytes in oesophageal squamous cell carcinoma. The CDR3 has 14 amino acids. Germline-derived CDR1 and CDR2 are SGHTA and FQGTGA. As to this clonotype: The junction shows a germline mismatch at one end, possibly a read error.

From the PCR reads, TCRdb called clonotypes with MiXCR, one entry per CDR3 protein. The table has approximately 9,500 distinct CDR3 sequences, around 63% seen once. Sequencing was carried out using esophageal tumor tissue. The sequence derives from a male donor with esophageal squamous cell carcinoma. The chain uses TRBV7-3 and TRBJ2-7; maybe TRBD2 (5 bases). The CDR3 sequence: CASSLNQYTGELYF. The DNA of the CDR3 is TGTGCCAGCAGCTTAAACCAGTACACCGGGGAGCTGTACTTC.